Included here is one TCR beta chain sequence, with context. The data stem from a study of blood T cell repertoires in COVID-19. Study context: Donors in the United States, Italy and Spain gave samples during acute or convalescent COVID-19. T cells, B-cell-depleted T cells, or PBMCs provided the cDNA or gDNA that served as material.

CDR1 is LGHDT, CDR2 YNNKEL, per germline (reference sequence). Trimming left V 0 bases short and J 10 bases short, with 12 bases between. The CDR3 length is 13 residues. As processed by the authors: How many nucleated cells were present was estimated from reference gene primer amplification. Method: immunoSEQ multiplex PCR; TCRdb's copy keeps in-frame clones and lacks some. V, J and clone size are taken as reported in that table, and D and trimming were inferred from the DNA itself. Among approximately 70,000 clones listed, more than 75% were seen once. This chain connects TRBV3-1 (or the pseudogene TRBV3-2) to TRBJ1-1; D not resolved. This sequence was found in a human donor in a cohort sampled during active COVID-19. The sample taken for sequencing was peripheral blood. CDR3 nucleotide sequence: TGTGCCAGCAGCCAAGACCGGATCGGAGGAGCTTTCTTT. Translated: CASSQDRIGGAFF.